What follows describes a single TCR beta chain. What it binds is not known. Clones were read by immunoSEQ multiplex PCR, and TCRdb kept only the in-frame ones, dropping some. The table records more than 95,000 clones, more than 75% of them present only once. This sample was taken from a study of T cell responses to AZD1222 COVID-19 vaccine. Findings and caveats of the study: The donor group comprised mostly white British people and more females; the analysis possibly underestimated clonal diversity. Just 6 or 7 AZD1222 recipients were seropositive at baseline.

Trimming took 0 bases from V and 1 from J, leaving 13 bases between them. Germline CDR1 MNHEY, CDR2 SMNVEV (reference sequence). The CDR3 contains 17 residues. The sequences come from peripheral blood, collected on day 0 of AZD1222 vaccination. The receptor was derived from an adult in good health. This chain joins TRBV27 and TRBJ2-4; maybe TRBD2 (7 bases). This CDR3 is CASSLSAGAGAKNIQYF. The DNA of the CDR3 is TGTGCCAGCAGTTTATCGGCGGGGGCGGGGGCCAAAAACATTCAGTACTTC.